This T cell receptor beta chain is drawn from a study of Graves' ophthalmopathy and Graves' hyperthyroidism. General study results and limits: Appearing in blood as well were most expanded thyroid clonotypes above 0.001 frequency.

Those donors who had ophthalmopathy presented with moderate-to-severe activity, a CAS of ≥3, a NOSPECS of ≥4 and a duration under 3 months. The authors used Ficoll-Paque density gradient centrifugation to separate PBMCs. The input was approximately 9.3 ml of fresh peripheral blood. RNA transcripts yielded amplified TCR beta CDR3 regions. An opening RT-PCR round employed HTBI primers and preceded a second-round multiplex PCR. TCRdb recomputed calls from the multiplex PCR reads with MiXCR, one row per CDR3 protein. The data show about 400,000 distinct CDR3 sequences, around 18% seen once. This clonotype has ten or more counts. Its antigen is still unknown. Specimen: peripheral blood. The TCR was taken from a woman between 18 and 29 years old with Graves' ophthalmopathy.

The CDR3 DNA follows: TGTGCCTGCCACTGGGCCATAATATCCTACACCTTC. Translating gives CACHWAIISYTF. The chain combines TRBV30 with TRBJ1-2; D uncertain. CDR3 size: 12 residues. Germline V gives CDR1 GTSNPN, CDR2 SVGIG (reference sequence). With 6 bases removed from V and 10 bases from J, the gap between germline ends came to 18 bases.